One and the same sample provided the 10 T cell receptor beta chains below, sequenced in a study of blood T cells in healthy people across ages. Combining a sample-barcoded 5' primer with a J-beta primer mix, a second PCR ran for 7 to 11 cycles. TCRdb used MiXCR to reprocess the 5' RACE reads, holding one entry per CDR3 protein. The table has around 1.5 million distinct CDR3 sequences, roughly 45% seen once; the top ten hold under 8%. Specimen: blood. The receptors were sampled from a woman between 18 and 30 years old in good health.

V gene TRBV15 combines with J gene TRBJ2-1; no definite D call. CDR3 length: 13 amino acids. Looked up from germline, CDR1 is LNHNV and CDR2 is YYDKDF (reference sequence). V lost 8 bases and J lost 3, with 11 bases in between. CDR3 bases: TGTGCCACCTCAAAAGGTGGCTACAATGAGCAGTTCTTC. Protein: CATSKGGYNEQFF.

As to this clonotype: Sequence at one end of the junction differs from germline and may be a read error. CDR3 DNA sequence: TGTGCCAGCTGCTTACTGAACTTTTTAGGGGAAAAACTGTTTTTT. Amino acids: CASCLLNFLGEKLFF. The rearrangement joins TRBV7-9 to TRBJ1-4, with unresolved D. The V gene's germline CDR1 is SEHNR and CDR2 FQNEAQ (reference sequence). This CDR3 region has 15 residues.

The chain combines TRBV6-6 with TRBJ1-4; D remains ambiguous. The CDR3 runs to 15 residues. V lost 2 bases, J lost 4 bases, and 11 bases lay in between. Germline CDR1 reads MNHNY; CDR2 reads SVGAGI (reference sequence). The CDR3 DNA follows: TGTGCCAGCAGTTACGCGTCGAAGGTTAATGAAAAACTGTTTTTT. Translation: CASSYASKVNEKLFF.

This clonotype was counted only a few times. This chain joins TRBV7-2 and TRBJ2-7; D is unresolved. From germline, CDR1 is SGHTA and CDR2 FQGNSA. V was pared by 7 bases and J by 3 bases, with 13 bases between. CDR3 length equals 13 residues. The CDR3 coding sequence is TGTGCCAGCACTCTGGCTAAGAACTACGAGCAGTACTTC. Protein: CASTLAKNYEQYF.

This clonotype occurred a few times. The V call is TRBV28, the J call TRBJ2-7; 9 nucleotides align to TRBD1. Per the germline V gene, CDR1 is MDHEN and CDR2 is SYDVKM. V shed 5 bases and J 4 bases; nucleotides not matched to a gene: 9. The CDR3 sequence is 15 residues long. CDR3: CASSPGTGNVYEQYF. The CDR3 bases are TGTGCCAGCAGTCCCGGGACAGGGAATGTGTACGAGCAGTACTTC.

This clonotype has only a few counts. The chain joins TRBV12-3 or TRBV12-4 to TRBJ1-2, with 9 bases aligning to TRBD1. The CDR3 has 16 amino acids. V gave up 5 bases and J gave up 2 bases; unmatched junction bases: 9. Here the CDR3 reads CASSPRQGGPNYGYTF. The DNA of the CDR3 is TGTGCCAGCAGTCCCAGACAGGGGGGGCCCAACTATGGCTACACCTTC.

The genes are TRBV6-5 and TRBJ2-1, with a possible D match to TRBD2 (7 bases). The CDR3 contains 15 residues. Per the germline V gene, CDR1 is MNHEY and CDR2 is SVGAGI. V gave up 0 bases and J gave up 12 bases, with 18 bases separating them. Here the CDR3 reads CASSYSTGGSFGQFF. The CDR3 region has the DNA TGTGCCAGCAGTTACTCGACGGGGGGCAGCTTTGGGCAGTTCTTC.

The CDR3 reads CASSYHRRLASGADTQYF. CDR3 sequence (DNA): TGTGCCAGCAGTTACCACAGAAGACTAGCTTCAGGGGCAGATACGCAGTATTTT. The chain has TRBV6-7 and TRBJ2-3; maybe TRBD2 (7 bases). TRBV6-7 is reported as an ORF; its role is uncertain. The V gene lost 2 bases and the J gene lost 4 bases, with 22 bases spanning the gap. This CDR3 comprises 18 residues.

The chain carries TRBV6-2 or TRBV6-3 and TRBJ1-5; 10 nucleotides match TRBD1. The CDR3 is 17 residues long. The trim removed 2 bases at V and 7 bases at J, leaving 11 bases unmatched. The V gene's germline CDR1 is MNHEY and CDR2 SVGEGT. The CDR3 coding sequence is TGTGCCAGCAGTTACGTCCGGGACAGGGGTTCTTGGCAGCCCCAGCATTTT. Its protein product is CASSYVRDRGSWQPQHF.

V is TRBV20-1 and J is TRBJ1-2, with 9 bases aligning to TRBD1. The V segment lost 5 bases and the J segment 4 bases; nucleotides outside the gene matches: 5. CDR3 size: 13 residues. The germline gives CDR1 DFQATT, CDR2 SNEGSKA (reference sequence). The CDR3 reads CSARDRVAYGYTF. The CDR3 region has the DNA TGCAGTGCTCGGGACAGGGTGGCCTATGGCTACACCTTC.